The 31 T cell receptor beta chains listed next were all sequenced from one sample in a study of T cells in women clearing cervical HPV infection. Assay: immunoSEQ multiplex PCR; the TCRdb copy retains only in-frame clones and omits some. The sample shows fewer than 30,000 clones, and 2.5% to 3% sits with its ten largest clones. The specimen was blood buffy coat. The receptors derive from a woman aged 18-70 years with a cervical HPV16 infection that either progressed to CIN3+ or cleared (not recorded which).

A remark on this clone: The read ends 3 residues early relative to the CDR3; the germline J gene fills the gap. This rearrangement joins TRBV12-3 or TRBV12-4 to TRBJ2-5, with 12 bases lining up with TRBD2. The CDR3 spans 15 residues. J lost 4 bases, V lost 1 base, and 1 base had no gene match. The CDR3 DNA, read in part, is TGTGCCAGCAGTTTAGGGACTAGCGGGGTAGAGACC. Amino acids: CASSLGTSGVET. The entire CDR3 protein reads CASSLGTSGVETQYF.

CDR3 bases read: TGTGCCAGTAGTGAGACCGGGGGCTACGAG. Its protein is CASSETGGYE. The CDR3, in full, reads CASSETGGYEQYF. J is TRBJ2-7 and V is TRBV19; perhaps TRBD2 as D (6 bases). The CDR3 end is not reached by the read, which stops 3 residues before it; the germline J gene fills it in. V lost 5 bases to trimming and J lost 3 bases, with 11 bases between them. The CDR3 contains 13 residues. Germline CDR1 is LNHDA and CDR2 is SQIVND (reference sequence). Combining the CDR3 with reference TRBV19 and TRBJ2-7 gives the whole variable domain DGGITQSPKYLFRKEGQNVTLSCEQNLNHDAMYWYRQDPGQGLRLIYYSQIVNDFQKGDIAEGYSVSREKKESFPLTVTSAQKNPTAFYLCASSETGGYEQYFGPGTRLTVT.

In regard to this clone: The read ends 3 residues before the CDR3 terminus; that terminus is restored from the germline J gene. The rearrangement joins TRBV2 to TRBJ2-7; TRBD2 agrees at 7 bases. This CDR3 region has 16 residues. Unmatched junction bases numbered 7, after V lost 0 bases and J lost 2 bases. CDR1 and CDR2 from the germline V gene are SNHLY and FYNNEI. CDR3 DNA, as far as it was read: TGTGCCAGCAGTGAAGCGCTATGGCTAGCGGCCTACGAG. It translates to CASSEALWLAAYE. The whole CDR3 sequence is CASSEALWLAAYEQYF.

Concerning this clone: The read is 3 residues too short to cover the CDR3 end, so that end is filled in from the germline J gene. This chain uses TRBV7-9 with TRBJ2-1; the D is unclear. Germline CDR1 is SEHNR and CDR2 is FQNEAQ (reference sequence). The length of the CDR3 is 12 residues. V was clipped by 3 bases and J by 8 bases, with 8 bases between them. CDR3 bases read: TGTGCCAGCAGCTTCTCCCGGGATGAG. Amino acids: CASSFSRDE. The full CDR3 protein is CASSFSRDEQFF. Full variable domain (missing parts from reference TRBV7-9 and TRBJ2-1): DTGVSQNPRHKITKRGQNVTFRCDPISEHNRLYWYRQTLGQGPEFLTYFQNEAQLEKSRLLSDRFSAERPKGSFSTLEIQRTEQGDSAMYLCASSFSRDEQFFGPGTRLTVL.

A note on this clone: The read comes to an end 3 residues before the CDR3 does, leaving the germline J gene to fill in the end. The chain recombines TRBV5-6 with TRBJ2-5; TRBD1 agrees at 9 bases. The trim removed 2 bases at V and 5 bases at J, leaving 4 bases unmatched. This CDR3 contains 14 residues. Germline CDR1 SGHDT, CDR2 YYEEEE. The DNA read from the CDR3 is TGTGCCAGCAGCTTTATTGGACAGGGGGAGACC. Translating gives CASSFIGQGET. The CDR3 in full is CASSFIGQGETQYF. Based on the CDR3 plus reference TRBV5-6 and TRBJ2-5, the full variable domain is DAGVTQSPTHLIKTRGQQVTLRCSPKSGHDTVSWYQQALGQGPQFIFQYYEEEERQRGNFPDRFSGHQFPNYSSELNVNALLLGDSALYLCASSFIGQGETQYFGPGTRLLVL.

With regard to this clone: The CDR3 goes on 3 residues after the read ends, and that part is filled in from the germline J gene. The rearrangement links TRBV7-2 to TRBJ2-7, with 7 nucleotides matching TRBD1. CDR3 length: 13 residues. Germline CDR1 reads SGHTA; CDR2 reads FQGNSA. V was clipped by 5 bases and J by 2 bases; unmatched bases: 3. CDR3 loop: CASSKQGTYEQYF. Incomplete CDR3 DNA: TGTGCCAGCAGCAAACAGGGGACCTACGAG.

With respect to this clone: Read data end 3 residues before the CDR3 end; the end is taken from the germline J gene. V and J are TRBV30 and TRBJ1-4; 9 bases are a match to TRBD1. The V segment lost 4 bases and the J segment 10 bases; nucleotides outside the gene matches: 4. The CDR3 is 12 amino acids. Germline CDR1 and CDR2: GTSNPN and SVGIG (reference sequence). The CDR3 here is CAWTRTGAKLFF. The CDR3 DNA, read in part, is TGTGCCTGGACGCGGACAGGGGCAAAA.

A word on this clone: The CDR3 goes on 3 residues after the read ends, and that part is filled in from the germline J gene. The chain combines TRBV30 with TRBJ2-2; a possible D gene is TRBD2 (6 bases). Germline CDR1 reads GTSNPN; CDR2 reads SVGIG (reference sequence). The CDR3 runs 16 residues. The V end lost 2 bases, the J end lost 5 bases, and 18 bases lay between the germline ends. CDR3 DNA, as far as it was read: TGTGCCTGGAGTTCTATACGAGACCGGGGGACCGGGGAG. The encoded protein is CAWSSIRDRGTGE. From start to end, the CDR3 is CAWSSIRDRGTGELFF.

As concerns this clone: The read ends 3 residues shy of where the CDR3 ends; the end is completed using the germline J gene. V and J are TRBV5-1 and TRBJ1-1; D possibly corresponds to TRBD1 (5 bases). The CDR3 loop spans 13 amino acids. The V and J ends lost 4 bases and 4 bases respectively, with 11 bases between them. CDR1 is SGHRS, CDR2 YFSETQ, per germline. The CDR3 here is CASSADRPTEAFF. The sequenced part of the CDR3 DNA is TGCGCCAGCAGCGCAGACAGACCCACTGAA.

Details on this clone: The read halts 3 residues ahead of the CDR3 end, with the missing end drawn from the germline J gene. The chain has TRBV5-8 and TRBJ1-5; no firm D call. The germline CDR1 and CDR2 sequences are SGHTS and YDEGEE. With 2 bases removed from V and 3 bases from J, the gap between germline ends came to 3 bases. The CDR3 sequence is 12 residues long. This CDR3 is CASSFFNQPQHF. The CDR3 DNA, read in part, is TGTGCCAGCAGCTTCTTCAATCAGCCC.

A word on this clone: Coverage ceases 3 residues before the CDR3 finishes, and the germline J gene fills in the end. The genes are TRBV19 and TRBJ1-4; D is perhaps TRBD1 (6 bases). The CDR3 is 14 amino acids. V lost 6 bases and J lost 8, with 16 bases in between. The germline V gene encodes CDR1 LNHDA and CDR2 SQIVND (reference sequence). The CDR3 bases that were read are TGTGCCAGTAGAATGGGCAGGGGTAGAGAAAAA. Translated, it gives CASRMGRGREK. The entire CDR3 is CASRMGRGREKLFF.

As regards this clone: Read coverage stops 3 residues before the CDR3 terminus; the germline J gene supplies the remainder. V gene TRBV13 combines with J gene TRBJ2-5; possibly TRBD1 for D (7 bases). Germline-derived CDR1 and CDR2 are PRHDT and FYEKMQ (reference sequence). V dropped 6 bases and J dropped 6 bases, with 14 bases sitting between them. The CDR3 totals 13 residues. CDR3 amino acids: CASRTGAGKTQYF. The covered CDR3 bases are TGTGCCAGCAGAACAGGGGCGGGAAAGACC.

Details on this clone: The read halts 3 residues ahead of the CDR3 end, with the missing end drawn from the germline J gene. J is TRBJ2-3 and V is TRBV2; 9 bases align to TRBD1. J gave up 6 bases and V 5 bases, and 6 bases lay outside the gene matches. This CDR3 contains 14 residues. CDR1 and CDR2 (germline): SNHLY, FYNNEI. CDR3: CASSLQGARDTQYF. The DNA read from the CDR3 is TGTGCCAGCAGTTTACAGGGGGCACGTGATACG.

In regard to this clone: The CDR3 end is not reached by the read, which stops 3 residues before it; the germline J gene fills it in. The rearrangement joins TRBV10-3 to TRBJ1-4; D is perhaps TRBD1 (5 bases). Germline CDR1 is ENHRY and CDR2 is SYGVKD. The CDR3 has 11 amino acids. V was trimmed by 11 bases and J by 10 bases, leaving 14 bases between them. CDR3 DNA (partial): TGTGCCCTAGAGGGGTCCGGAAAA. It is translated as CALEGSGK. The full CDR3 sequence reads CALEGSGKLFF.

Worth noting for this clone: Coverage ceases 3 residues before the CDR3 finishes, and the germline J gene fills in the end. The V and J genes are TRBV20-1 and TRBJ2-2; tentative D call: TRBD1 (5 bases). Per germline, CDR1 DFQATT and CDR2 SNEGSKA (reference sequence). The V gene lost 0 bases and the J gene lost 6 bases, with 14 bases spanning the gap. The CDR3 consists of 15 residues. The chain's CDR3 is CSARDPAGLPGELFF. The DNA read from the CDR3 is TGCAGTGCTAGAGATCCTGCAGGGTTGCCCGGGGAG.

On this clone itself: The CDR3 end falls 3 residues outside the read, so it is completed with the germline J gene. The V and J genes are TRBV5-1 and TRBJ1-2, with D unclear. V lost 0 bases and J lost 3, with 9 bases in between. The germline CDR1 and CDR2 sequences are SGHRS and YFSETQ. This CDR3 has 14 residues. CDR3 bases read: TGCGCCAGCAGCTTGGACCCCTCGGACTATGGC. It translates to CASSLDPSDYG. The whole CDR3 sequence reads CASSLDPSDYGYTF.

Comment on this clone: The read halts 3 residues ahead of the CDR3 end, with the missing end drawn from the germline J gene. The chain is built from TRBV7-2 and TRBJ2-1; D is uncertain. Germline V CDR1 and CDR2: SGHTA, FQGNSA. CDR3 length: 17 amino acids. V was clipped by 0 bases and J by 0 bases, with 12 bases between them. This chain's CDR3 is CASSLARFLSSYNEQFF. CDR3 DNA (partial): TGTGCCAGCAGCTTAGCGAGGTTCCTCAGCTCCTACAATGAG.

To note about this clone: The sequence runs out 3 residues before the end of the CDR3; the remainder is reconstructed from the germline J gene. The J gene is TRBJ2-3, the V gene TRBV4-1; D perhaps matches TRBD1 (5 bases). CDR1 is MGHRA, CDR2 YSYEKL, per germline. The CDR3 totals 17 residues. V gave up 0 bases and J gave up 6 bases, with 19 bases separating them. CDR3 DNA, as far as it was read: TGCGCCAGCAGCCAAGACATTCTACTCTTAAGGGGTGATACG. It is translated as CASSQDILLLRGDT. The whole CDR3 region reads CASSQDILLLRGDTQYF.

This clone registers medium-sized by frequency. The read stops 3 residues short of the end of the CDR3; the missing end is completed from the germline J gene. The chain links TRBV10-3 to TRBJ2-2; 12 bases match TRBD2. Germline V gives CDR1 ENHRY, CDR2 SYGVKD. V gave up 8 bases and J gave up 7 bases; unmatched junction bases: 8. The length of the CDR3 is 15 residues. CDR3 protein: CAIPGTSGFNGELFF. Incomplete CDR3 DNA: TGTGCCATCCCCGGGACTAGCGGGTTCAACGGGGAG.

CDR3 region: CATSGSGGAADTQYF. The CDR3 bases that were read are TGTGCCACCAGCGGGAGCGGGGGGGCCGCCGATACG. The V and J genes are TRBV15 and TRBJ2-3; 10 positions agree with TRBD2. The read ends 3 residues shy of where the CDR3 ends; the end is completed using the germline J gene. This CDR3 comprises 15 residues. The junction had 8 bases not matched to a gene; V was cut back by 5 bases and J by 6 bases. The germline gives CDR1 LNHNV, CDR2 YYDKDF (reference sequence). The full variable domain, completed using reference TRBV15 and TRBJ2-3, is DAMVIQNPRYQVTQFGKPVTLSCSQTLNHNVMYWYQQKSSQAPKLLFHYYDKDFNNEADTPDNFQSRRPNTSFCFLDIRSPGLGDTAMYLCATSGSGGAADTQYFGPGTRLTVL.

This clone counts as medium-sized (0.01 to 0.1%) by frequency. This chain's CDR3 is CASSQTGNSYEQYF. The covered CDR3 bases are TGTGCCAGCAGCCAGACAGGGAACTCCTACGAG. The gene calls are TRBV5-5 and TRBJ2-7; 7 bases line up with TRBD1. The CDR3 end lies 3 residues beyond the end of the read and is filled in from the germline J gene. CDR1 is SGHKS and CDR2 is YYEKEE in the germline V gene (reference sequence). After removal of 4 bases from V and 0 bases from J, the junction contained 4 bases not matched to a gene. The CDR3 is 14 amino acids.

Worth noting for this clone: The read stops 3 residues short of the end of the CDR3; the missing end is completed from the germline J gene. J is TRBJ1-1 and V is TRBV5-6, with a weak D call TRBD1 (6 bases). The CDR3 runs to 15 residues. CDR1 SGHDT and CDR2 YYEEEE come from the germline V gene. V gave up 3 bases and J gave up 1 base, with 13 bases separating them. The CDR3 region is CASSWGRGANTEAFF. Partial CDR3 DNA: TGTGCCAGCAGCTGGGGGCGGGGGGCGAACACTGAA. Full variable domain (remainder filled in from reference TRBV5-6 and TRBJ1-1): DAGVTQSPTHLIKTRGQQVTLRCSPKSGHDTVSWYQQALGQGPQFIFQYYEEEERQRGNFPDRFSGHQFPNYSSELNVNALLLGDSALYLCASSWGRGANTEAFFGQGTRLTVV.

The CDR3 is CSARDRGLAGVSGETQYF. The covered CDR3 bases are TGCAGTGCTAGAGATCGGGGACTAGCGGGAGTTTCAGGGGAGACC. The rearrangement uses TRBV20-1 and TRBJ2-5; 14 nucleotides align to TRBD2. The read falls 3 residues short of the CDR3 end, and the missing part is taken from the germline J gene. Germline V CDR1 and CDR2: DFQATT, SNEGSKA (reference sequence). The trim removed 0 bases at V and 5 bases at J, leaving 11 bases unmatched. The CDR3 runs 18 residues.

In regard to this clone: Read sequence stops 3 residues before the CDR3 end, and the germline J gene provides the missing end. The V gene is TRBV11-2, the J gene TRBJ2-1; 7 bases are a match to TRBD1. Germline CDR1 SGHAT, CDR2 FQNNGV. V shed 9 bases and J 0 bases; nucleotides not matched to a gene: 8. The CDR3 covers 15 residues. The DNA read from the CDR3 is TGTGCCAGTAGTAACAGGGGAAGCTCCTACAATGAG. It specifies CASSNRGSSYNE. The full CDR3 sequence reads CASSNRGSSYNEQFF.

Details on this clone: The read halts 3 residues ahead of the CDR3 end, with the missing end drawn from the germline J gene. V gene TRBV29-1 combines with J gene TRBJ2-7, with D possibly TRBD1 on 5 matching bases. The germline gives CDR1 SQVTM, CDR2 ANQGSEA. There are 12 residues in the CDR3. Trimming took off 4 bases at V and 0 bases at J, with 7 bases between the two ends. The CDR3 region is CSVGRDSYEQYF. Incomplete CDR3 DNA: TGCAGCGTTGGCAGGGACTCCTACGAG.

As concerns this clone: The CDR3 extends 3 residues past the end of the read, so its final part is completed from the germline J gene. The chain has TRBV18 and TRBJ1-2; D might be TRBD1 (5 bases). CDR3 length equals 15 residues. Germline V lookup: CDR1 KGHSH, CDR2 LQKENI. This chain's CDR3 is CASSPSDRPSYDYTF. The CDR3 bases that were read are TGTGCCAGCTCCCCCTCCGACAGACCCTCCTACGAC.

A note on this clone: The missing CDR3 end, 3 residues past where the read stops, is filled in from the germline J gene. The J gene is TRBJ1-2, the V gene TRBV18; D is unclear. CDR1 is KGHSH, CDR2 LQKENI, per germline. This CDR3 region has 15 residues. CDR3 DNA (partial): TGTGCCAGCTCACCGGAGACACCAATTACCTACGAC. Protein sequence: CASSPETPITYD. The whole CDR3 protein is CASSPETPITYDYTF.

To note about this clone: The sequenced fragment ends 3 residues before the CDR3 boundary, so the rest is inferred from the germline J gene. V and J are TRBV14 and TRBJ1-6; tentatively, D is TRBD1 (5 bases). The CDR3 totals 19 residues. V was trimmed by 0 bases and J by 8 bases, leaving 23 bases between them. Germline CDR1 SGHDN, CDR2 FVKESK. The DNA read from the CDR3 is TGTGCCAGCAGCCAAGATGGCTTCAGGGATACTGAGAGGGATTCACCC. Translating gives CASSQDGFRDTERDSP. The whole CDR3 sequence reads CASSQDGFRDTERDSPLHF. The whole variable domain, remainder taken from reference TRBV14 and TRBJ1-6, is EAGVTQFPSHSVIEKGQTVTLRCDPISGHDNLYWYRRVMGKEIKFLLHFVKESKQDESGMPNNRFLAERTGGTYSTLKVQPAELEDSGVYFCASSQDGFRDTERDSPLHFGNGTRLTVT.

Comments on this clone: The read falls 3 residues short of the CDR3 end, and the missing part is taken from the germline J gene. The chain couples TRBV11-2 to TRBJ2-5; 8 bases match TRBD2. CDR1 is SGHAT, CDR2 FQNNGV, per germline. The CDR3 spans 14 residues. With V trimmed by 5 bases and J by 6 bases, 8 bases remained unmatched. The CDR3 here is CASSPGGAGKTQYF. CDR3 bases read: TGTGCCAGCAGCCCCGGGGGGGCCGGGAAGACC. Using reference TRBV11-2 and TRBJ2-5 for the parts outside the CDR3, the full variable domain is EAGVAQSPRYKIIEKRQSVAFWCNPISGHATLYWYQQILGQGPKLLIQFQNNGVVDDSQLPKDRFSAERLKGVDSTLKIQPAKLEDSAVYLCASSPGGAGKTQYFGPGTRLLVL.

As for this clone: The CDR3 end falls 3 residues outside the read, so it is completed with the germline J gene. V usage is TRBV30 and J usage is TRBJ1-2; the match to TRBD1 covers 12 bases. CDR3 length equals 15 residues. Germline CDR1 is GTSNPN and CDR2 is SVGIG (reference sequence). V lost 5 bases and J lost 2; bases outside the gene matches: 6. CDR3 amino acids: CAWGGTGGWNYGYTF. CDR3 DNA (partial): TGTGCCTGGGGGGGGACAGGGGGCTGGAACTATGGC.

Notes on this clone: The read finishes 3 residues shy of the CDR3 end, and the germline J gene is used to complete it. The chain employs TRBV20-1 and TRBJ2-1; D might be TRBD2 (6 bases). V shed 3 bases and J shed 0 bases, with 9 bases lying between them. Germline CDR1 DFQATT, CDR2 SNEGSKA (reference sequence). The CDR3 consists of 14 residues. The CDR3 sequence: CSASGLSSYNEQFF. Incomplete CDR3 DNA: TGCAGTGCTAGTGGACTAAGCTCCTACAATGAG.